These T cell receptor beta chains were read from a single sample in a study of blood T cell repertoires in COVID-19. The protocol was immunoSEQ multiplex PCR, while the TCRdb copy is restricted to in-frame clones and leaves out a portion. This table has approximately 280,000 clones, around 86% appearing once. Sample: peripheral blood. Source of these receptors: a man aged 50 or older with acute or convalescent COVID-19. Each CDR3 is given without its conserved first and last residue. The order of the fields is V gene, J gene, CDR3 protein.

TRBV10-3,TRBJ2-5,AIKSSGGYQETQY
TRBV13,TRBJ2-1,ASSLERAYNEQF
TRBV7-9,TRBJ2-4,ASSSTGGRWINIQY
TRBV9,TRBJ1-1,ASSVEPSSQVVGTEAF
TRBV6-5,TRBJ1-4,ASRWGGSFDEKLF
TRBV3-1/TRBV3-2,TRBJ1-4,ASSQAGPNEKLF
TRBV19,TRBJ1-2,ASSTYRGGYT
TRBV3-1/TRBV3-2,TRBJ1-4,ASSYLEGSLF
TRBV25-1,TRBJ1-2,ASSESTGATYGYT
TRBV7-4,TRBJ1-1,ASPRGGRRVYTEAF
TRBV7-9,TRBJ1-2,ASSEEQYGGYT
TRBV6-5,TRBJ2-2,ASSYSPGELF
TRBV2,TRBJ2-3,ASSRWTSGEGTDTQY
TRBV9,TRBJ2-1,ASSVALNIPDNEQF
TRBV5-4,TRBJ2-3,ASSYGQGGTGADTQY
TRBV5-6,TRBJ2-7,ASSSARTAYEQY
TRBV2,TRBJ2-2,ASSLLSNTGELF
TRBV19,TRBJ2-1,ASISGQGRNEQF
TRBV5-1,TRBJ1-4,ASSFTGFLGEKLF
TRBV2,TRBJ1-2,ASTYRTGNGYT
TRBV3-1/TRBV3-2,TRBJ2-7,ASSPGLARSYEQY
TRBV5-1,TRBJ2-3,ASSFADQGGDTQY
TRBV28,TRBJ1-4,ASTYMGGQGEKLF
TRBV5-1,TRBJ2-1,ASTPGGEQF
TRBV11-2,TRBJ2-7,ASSLPGTSKNHEQY
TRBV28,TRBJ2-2,ASSSTGVGTGELF
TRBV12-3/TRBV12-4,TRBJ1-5,ASNTGMNQPQH
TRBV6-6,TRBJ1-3,ASSFGQGASGNTIY
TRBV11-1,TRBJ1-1,ASSNGQGANTEAF
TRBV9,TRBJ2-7,ASSVSSSNYEQY
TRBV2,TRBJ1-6,ASGGVSYNSPLH
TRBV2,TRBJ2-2,ASSPQGTGELF
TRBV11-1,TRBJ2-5,ASSFFSGRETQY
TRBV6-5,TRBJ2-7,ASRGQATYEQY
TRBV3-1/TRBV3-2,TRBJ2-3,ASSQVPGGPTDTQY
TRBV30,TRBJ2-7,AWIREGLPYEQY
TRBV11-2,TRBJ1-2,ASSLEDSSNYGYT
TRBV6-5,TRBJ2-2,ASSLDSLTGELF
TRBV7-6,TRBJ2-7,ASSSGQVSYEQY
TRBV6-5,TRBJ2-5,ASSHGTGRETQY
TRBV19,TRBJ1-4,ASSEVWNEKLF
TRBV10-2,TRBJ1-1,ASSDRGANTEAF
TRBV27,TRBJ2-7,ASSLLPRGQGNEQY